The next 19 T cell receptor beta chains were all read from a single sample in a study of vaccination effects on CD4 cells after COVID-19. In the ViraFEST assay, antigen-specific CD4+ clonotypes were identified by expansion after peptide-pool stimulation. Following culture for roughly 10 days, CD4+ T cells were isolated. Their SARS-CoV-2 infection, verified by PCR, occurred between March and December 2020. Method: immunoSEQ multiplex PCR; TCRdb's copy keeps in-frame clones and lacks some. The table records about 45,000 clones, approximately 70% of them present only once. What these receptors recognize is not known. Sample: CD4+ T cells from PBMCs cultured with a peptide pool, taken before COVID-19 vaccination. The receptor set was obtained from a human donor who had a prior SARS-CoV-2 infection.

Only one count was recorded for this clone. CDR3 amino acids: CAWSAVITRTGISYEQYF. DNA of the CDR3: TGTGCCTGGAGTGCGGTAATAACCCGGACAGGAATATCCTACGAGCAGTACTTC. This chain uses TRBV30 with TRBJ2-7; 7 bases match TRBD1. The V gene's germline CDR1 is GTSNPN and CDR2 SVGIG (reference sequence). CDR3 length equals 18 residues. V gave up 1 base and J gave up 1 base; unmatched junction bases: 16.

This clone was observed a handful of times. The chain recombines TRBV9 with TRBJ2-1, with unresolved D. Trimming left V 0 bases short and J 0 bases short, with 4 bases between. The CDR3 is made up of 14 amino acids. In germline, CDR1 is SGDLS, CDR2 YYNGEE. DNA of the CDR3: TGTGCCAGCAGCGTAGCGGGCTCCTACAATGAGCAGTTCTTC. This gives the protein CASSVAGSYNEQFF.

The chain combines TRBV11-3 with TRBJ1-4; TRBD1 agrees at 10 bases. Germline assignment: CDR1 SGHNT and CDR2 YENEEA. J lost 7 bases, V lost 5 bases, and 7 bases had no gene match. The CDR3 totals 15 residues. The CDR3 loop is CASSKGQGSGEKLFF. The CDR3 DNA reads TGTGCCAGCAGCAAGGGACAGGGGTCGGGTGAAAAACTGTTTTTT.

In its sample, this clone was seen once. The gene calls are TRBV3-1 (or the pseudogene TRBV3-2) and TRBJ2-1; 10 positions match TRBD2. V lost 1 base to trimming and J lost 7 bases; unmatched junction nucleotides: 4. Germline CDR1 LGHDT, CDR2 YNNKEL (reference sequence). This CDR3 is 15 amino acids long. The CDR3 here is CASSQGYSGRNEQFF. The CDR3 DNA is TGTGCCAGCAGCCAAGGGTATAGCGGGAGGAATGAGCAGTTCTTC.

The chain carries TRBV29-1 and TRBJ2-3; perhaps TRBD2 as D (6 bases). The CDR3 spans 12 residues. Trimming stripped 6 bases from V and 4 bases from J, with 11 bases between. CDR1 and CDR2 (germline): SQVTM, ANQGSEA. This CDR3 is CSVRLDPDTQYF. For the CDR3, the DNA is TGCAGCGTGAGACTAGATCCAGATACGCAGTATTTT.

The CDR3 bases are TGCGCCAGCAGCCCGACCGGGACCTACGAGCAGTACTTC. Residues: CASSPTGTYEQYF. The chain has TRBV5-1 and TRBJ2-7, with TRBD2 as a possible D gene (5 bases). This CDR3 has 13 amino acids. V lost 4 bases, J lost 2 bases, and 10 bases lay in between. Per the germline V gene, CDR1 is SGHRS and CDR2 is YFSETQ.

The sample holds a few counts of this clone. The chain couples TRBV6-5 to TRBJ1-6; 7 positions agree with TRBD1. This CDR3 region has 15 residues. V shed 5 bases and J 7 bases; nucleotides not matched to a gene: 8. Germline assignment: CDR1 MNHEY and CDR2 SVGAGI. In DNA, the CDR3 is TGTGCCAGCAGTCCCCGGGACAGAGGAAATTCACCCCTCCACTTT. It specifies CASSPRDRGNSPLHF.

V gene TRBV7-2 combines with J gene TRBJ2-5; D possibly corresponds to TRBD1 (5 bases). V shed 0 bases and J shed 6 bases, with 5 bases lying between them. This CDR3 is built from 12 residues. Germline V gives CDR1 SGHTA, CDR2 FQGNSA. DNA for the CDR3: TGTGCCAGCAGCTTAGCGGGGCAGACCCAGTACTTC. Amino acid sequence: CASSLAGQTQYF.

The chain has TRBV7-8 and TRBJ1-1; a possible D gene is TRBD1 (6 bases). With 0 bases removed from V and 6 bases from J, the gap between germline ends came to 8 bases. There are 13 residues in the CDR3. The germline gives CDR1 SGHVS, CDR2 FQNEAQ. CDR3 bases: TGTGCCAGCAGCTTAGCACAGGGCCCTGAAGCTTTCTTT. It translates to CASSLAQGPEAFF.

The V call is TRBV10-3, the J call TRBJ1-2, with 7 positions matching TRBD1. The V gene's germline CDR1 is ENHRY and CDR2 SYGVKD. With 6 bases clipped from V and 3 bases from J, the junction kept 4 bases outside the gene matches. The CDR3 totals 13 residues. The DNA of the CDR3 is TGTGCCATCAGCACCGGGACAGACTATGGCTACACCTTC. Amino acids: CAISTGTDYGYTF.

The V gene is TRBV7-9, the J gene TRBJ2-7; D ambiguous. Per germline, CDR1 SEHNR and CDR2 FQNEAQ (reference sequence). The CDR3 spans 15 residues. The ends were cut back, 1 base at V and 1 base at J, with 11 bases in the middle. CDR3: CASSLVVGSSYEQYF. The CDR3 nucleotides read TGTGCCAGCAGCTTAGTGGTGGGATCGTCCTACGAGCAGTACTTC.

CDR3 sequence: CASSPLYRVRAMNTEAFF. The CDR3 DNA follows: TGTGCCAGTAGTCCCCTTTACAGGGTACGAGCCATGAACACTGAAGCTTTCTTT. The chain joins TRBV19 to TRBJ1-1, with D perhaps matching TRBD1 (6 bases). Germline CDR1 reads LNHDA; CDR2 reads SQIVND (reference sequence). The CDR3 sequence is 18 residues long. V lost 5 bases and J 0 bases, leaving 22 bases between the germline ends.

This clone was picked up one time. The chain couples TRBV5-1 to TRBJ2-7; a possible D gene is TRBD1 (6 bases). CDR1 SGHRS and CDR2 YFSETQ come from the germline V gene. The V end lost 7 bases, the J end lost 3 bases, and 14 bases lay between the germline ends. This CDR3 has 13 residues. CDR3 DNA sequence: TGCGCCAGCTGTCGACAGGACGGCTACGAGCAGTACTTC. Translated: CASCRQDGYEQYF.

The CDR3 sequence is CASSRGVGETQYF. Written as DNA, the CDR3 is TGTGCCAGCAGCCGAGGGGTAGGAGAGACCCAGTACTTC. The chain has TRBV11-2 and TRBJ2-5; the D call may be TRBD1 or TRBD2 (5 bases each). This CDR3 spans 13 amino acids. Germline values: CDR1 SGHAT, CDR2 FQNNGV. V lost 5 bases, J lost 4 bases, and 11 bases lay in between.

This clone occurred a few times. V and J are TRBV7-9 and TRBJ2-1, with a weak D call TRBD1 (6 bases). The CDR3 has 15 amino acids. CDR1 is SEHNR and CDR2 is FQNEAQ in the germline V gene (reference sequence). Deletions cut 2 bases from V and 0 bases from J, with 8 bases between. The CDR3 nucleotides read TGTGCCAGCAGCTTACCAGGGGCCTCCTACAATGAGCAGTTCTTC. Translated: CASSLPGASYNEQFF.

The chain carries TRBV6-1 and TRBJ1-2; D gene ambiguous. V was shortened by 1 base and J by 9 bases, with 15 bases between the two germline ends. Germline loops: CDR1 MNHNS, CDR2 SASEGT. The CDR3 covers 14 residues. DNA for the CDR3: TGTGCCAGCAGTGAAGAAGGTTGGCAGAACAGCTACACCTTC. This gives the protein CASSEEGWQNSYTF.

J is TRBJ2-1 and V is TRBV7-8, with 15 bases identical to TRBD2. The CDR3 is made up of 16 amino acids. In germline, CDR1 is SGHVS, CDR2 FQNEAQ. With V trimmed by 4 bases and J by 10 bases, 8 bases remained unmatched. This chain's CDR3 is CASSSPGLAGGKEQFF. In DNA form, the CDR3 reads TGTGCCAGCAGCTCCCCGGGACTAGCGGGGGGTAAGGAGCAGTTCTTC.

V usage is TRBV4-1 and J usage is TRBJ2-7; D might be TRBD2 (6 bases). This CDR3 region has 16 residues. Trimming removed 0 bases from V and 3 bases from J, with 15 bases in between. Germline V gene lookup returns CDR1 MGHRA and CDR2 YSYEKL. The CDR3 nucleotides read TGCGCCAGCAGCCAAGATGGTGCGGGGCTTTACTACGAGCAGTACTTC. Translated: CASSQDGAGLYYEQYF.

V gene TRBV10-2 combines with J gene TRBJ2-7; no clear D gene. The CDR3 is 13 residues long. Per germline, CDR1 WSHSY and CDR2 SAAADI. Trimming removed 6 bases at V and 4 bases at J, with 13 bases between. The CDR3: CASRQTPLYEQYF. CDR3 bases: TGCGCCAGCAGGCAGACGCCTTTGTACGAGCAGTACTTC.